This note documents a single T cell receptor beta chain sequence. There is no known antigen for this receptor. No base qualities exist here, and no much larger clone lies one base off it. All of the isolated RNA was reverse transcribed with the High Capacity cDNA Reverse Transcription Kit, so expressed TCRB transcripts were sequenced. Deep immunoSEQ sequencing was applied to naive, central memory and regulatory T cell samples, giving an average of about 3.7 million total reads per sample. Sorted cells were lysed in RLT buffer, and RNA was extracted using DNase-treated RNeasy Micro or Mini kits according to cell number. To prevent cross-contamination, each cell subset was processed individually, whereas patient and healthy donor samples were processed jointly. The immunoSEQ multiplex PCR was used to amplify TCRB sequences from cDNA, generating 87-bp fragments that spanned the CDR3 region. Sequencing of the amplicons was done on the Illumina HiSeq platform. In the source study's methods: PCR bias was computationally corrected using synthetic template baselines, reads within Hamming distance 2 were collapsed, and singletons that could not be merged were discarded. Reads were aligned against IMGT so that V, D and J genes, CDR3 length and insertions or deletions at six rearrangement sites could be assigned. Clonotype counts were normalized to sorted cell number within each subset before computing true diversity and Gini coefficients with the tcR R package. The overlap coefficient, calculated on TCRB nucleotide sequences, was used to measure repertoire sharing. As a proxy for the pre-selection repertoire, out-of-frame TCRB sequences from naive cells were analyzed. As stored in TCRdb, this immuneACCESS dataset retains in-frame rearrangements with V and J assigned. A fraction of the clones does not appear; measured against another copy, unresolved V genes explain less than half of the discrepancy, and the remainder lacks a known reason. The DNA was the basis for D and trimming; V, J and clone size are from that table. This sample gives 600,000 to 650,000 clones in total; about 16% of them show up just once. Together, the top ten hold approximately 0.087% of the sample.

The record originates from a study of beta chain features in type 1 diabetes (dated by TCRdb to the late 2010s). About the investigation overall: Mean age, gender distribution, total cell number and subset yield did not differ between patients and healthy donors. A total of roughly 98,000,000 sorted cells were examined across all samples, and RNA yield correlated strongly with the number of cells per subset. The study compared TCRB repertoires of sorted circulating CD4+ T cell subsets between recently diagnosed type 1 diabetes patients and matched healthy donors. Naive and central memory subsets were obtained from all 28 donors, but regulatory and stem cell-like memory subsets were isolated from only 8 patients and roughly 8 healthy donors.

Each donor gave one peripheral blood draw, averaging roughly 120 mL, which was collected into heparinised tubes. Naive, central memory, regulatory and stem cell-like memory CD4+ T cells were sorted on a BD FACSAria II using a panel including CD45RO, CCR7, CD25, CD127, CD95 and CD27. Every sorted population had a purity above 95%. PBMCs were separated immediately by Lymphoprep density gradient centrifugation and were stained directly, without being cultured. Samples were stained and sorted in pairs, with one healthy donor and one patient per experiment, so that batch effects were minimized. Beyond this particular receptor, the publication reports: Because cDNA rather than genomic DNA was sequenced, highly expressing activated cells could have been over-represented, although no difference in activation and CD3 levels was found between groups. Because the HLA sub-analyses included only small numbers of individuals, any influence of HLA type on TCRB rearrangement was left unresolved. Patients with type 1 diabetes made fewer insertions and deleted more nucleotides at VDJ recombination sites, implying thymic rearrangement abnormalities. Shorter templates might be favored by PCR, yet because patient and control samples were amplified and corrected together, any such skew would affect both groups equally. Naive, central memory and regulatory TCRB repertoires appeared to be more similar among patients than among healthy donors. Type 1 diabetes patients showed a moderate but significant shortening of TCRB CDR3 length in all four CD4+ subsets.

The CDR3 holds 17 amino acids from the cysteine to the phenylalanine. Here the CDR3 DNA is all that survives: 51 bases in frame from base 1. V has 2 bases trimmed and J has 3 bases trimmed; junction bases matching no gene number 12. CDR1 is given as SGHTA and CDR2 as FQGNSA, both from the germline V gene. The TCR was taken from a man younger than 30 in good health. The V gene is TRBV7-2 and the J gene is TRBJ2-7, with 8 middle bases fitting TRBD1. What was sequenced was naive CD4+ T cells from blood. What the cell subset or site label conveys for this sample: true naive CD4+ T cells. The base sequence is TGTGCCAGCAGCTTATCCAGGGGGCCTACTAGCTACTACGAGCAGTACTTC. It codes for CASSLSRGPTSYYEQYF.